The 15 T cell receptor beta chains below all came from one sample that was sequenced in a study of PD-L1 blockade in urothelial cancer. The protocol was immunoSEQ multiplex PCR, while the TCRdb copy is restricted to in-frame clones and leaves out a portion. The repertoire holds just under 45,000 clones, more than 70% seen once, with 13% to 15% in the top ten. Sequenced material: PBMCs, taken around atezolizumab (anti-PD-L1) treatment. All receptors come from a woman between 55 and 75 years old with urothelial cancer.

This rearrangement joins TRBV2 to TRBJ1-5; 8 bases line up with TRBD1. V lost 7 bases and J lost 3; bases outside the gene matches: 5. Germline CDR1 SNHLY, CDR2 FYNNEI. This CDR3 comprises 14 residues. The CDR3 here is CASKGQGLNQPQHF. As DNA, the CDR3 is TGTGCCAGCAAAGGACAGGGACTCAATCAGCCCCAGCATTTT. Full variable domain (rest looked up from reference TRBV2 and TRBJ1-5): EPEVTQTPSHQVTQMGQEVILRCVPISNHLYFYWYRQILGQKVEFLVSFYNNEISEKSEIFDDQFSVERPDGSNFTLKIRSTKLEDSAMYFCASKGQGLNQPQHFGDGTRLSIL.

This sequence joins TRBV2 and TRBJ1-5; 9 nucleotides align to TRBD1. The CDR3 has 13 amino acids. J lost 9 bases, V lost 10 bases, and 10 bases had no gene match. Germline CDR1 SNHLY, CDR2 FYNNEI. The CDR3 region has the DNA TGTGCCACAACGGACAGGGGTGTCCCGCCCCAGCATTTT. Amino acid sequence: CATTDRGVPPQHF.

The chain carries TRBV9 and TRBJ2-3; 8 bases are a match to TRBD2. This CDR3 is 13 amino acids long. The ends lost 7 bases at V and 5 bases at J; junction bases unmatched: 6. CDR1 is SGDLS, CDR2 YYNGEE, per germline. CDR3 in amino acids: CASSGGVLDTQYF. As DNA, the CDR3 is TGTGCCAGCTCCGGGGGGGTTTTAGATACGCAGTATTTT.

The gene calls are TRBV19 and TRBJ1-3; D may be TRBD1 (5 bases). This CDR3 has 15 residues. Germline V gene data show CDR1 as LNHDA and CDR2 as SQIVND (reference sequence). V was trimmed by 3 bases and J by 0 bases, leaving 9 bases between them. CDR3 DNA: TGTGCCAGTAGTATGAGACAGTTCTCTGGAAACACCATATATTTT. Its protein product is CASSMRQFSGNTIYF.

The V and J genes are TRBV11-2 and TRBJ2-1, with 14 bases identical to TRBD2. After removal of 6 bases from V and 8 bases from J, the junction contained 9 bases not matched to a gene. The CDR3 extends over 16 amino acids. Per the germline V gene, CDR1 is SGHAT and CDR2 is FQNNGV. The CDR3 region has the DNA TGTGCCAGCAGTTTCGCCGGGACTAGCGGGGGCTATGAGCAGTTCTTC. Translated, it gives CASSFAGTSGGYEQFF.

This chain connects TRBV2 to TRBJ2-3; 9 bases are shared with TRBD2. The CDR3 extends over 13 amino acids. The germline V gene has CDR1 SNHLY and CDR2 FYNNEI. V was clipped by 7 bases and J by 4 bases; unmatched bases: 3. The CDR3 bases are TGTGCCAGCATTAGGACTAGCGCAGATACGCAGTATTTT. Its translation is CASIRTSADTQYF.

The V gene is TRBV11-2, the J gene TRBJ2-2, with a possible D match to TRBD2 (6 bases). CDR3 size: 15 residues. V was clipped by 2 bases and J by 7 bases, with 14 bases between them. CDR1 SGHAT and CDR2 FQNNGV come from the germline V gene. In DNA form, the CDR3 reads TGTGCCAGCAGCTTATGGACGGGAGTCGGCGGGGAGCTGTTTTTT. Residues: CASSLWTGVGGELFF.

The chain employs TRBV7-9 and TRBJ2-7, with unresolved D. This CDR3 is 13 amino acids long. Germline V gene sequence: CDR1 SEHNR, CDR2 FQNEAQ (reference sequence). V shed 5 bases and J shed 1 base, with 9 bases lying between them. The CDR3 is CASSPTQSYEQYF. CDR3 in DNA: TGTGCCAGCAGCCCGACACAATCCTACGAGCAGTACTTC.

The chain combines TRBV11-2 with TRBJ1-4, with no clear D. This CDR3 comprises 16 residues. Trimming removed 1 base at V and 8 bases at J, with 17 bases between. Germline-derived CDR1 and CDR2 are SGHAT and FQNNGV. The CDR3 region has the DNA TGTGCCAGCAGCTTAGCCCGGCCCTCGCCGGGGGAAAAACTGTTTTTT. Its protein is CASSLARPSPGEKLFF.

This clone was recorded only once. CDR3 in amino acids: CATSRPGSSGANVLTF. The CDR3 DNA sequence: TGTGCCACCAGCAGACCTGGGAGTTCTGGGGCCAACGTCCTGACTTTC. This chain joins TRBV15 and TRBJ2-6, with D perhaps matching TRBD2 (5 bases). V was trimmed by 2 bases and J by 1 base, leaving 9 bases between them. The CDR3 runs 16 residues. Germline CDR1 is LNHNV and CDR2 is YYDKDF (reference sequence).

The chain is built from TRBV9 and TRBJ1-6, with D uncertain. This CDR3 is 18 amino acids long. V was pared by 0 bases and J by 3 bases, with 16 bases between. The V gene's germline CDR1 is SGDLS and CDR2 YYNGEE. DNA of the CDR3: TGTGCCAGCAGCGTAGCTACACGGCAGCGCCACTATAATTCACCCCTCCACTTT. Translating it yields CASSVATRQRHYNSPLHF.

Remarks on this clone: The same CDR3 also results from other DNA sequences found in this sample. The chain recombines TRBV5-4 with TRBJ1-1; D unresolved. Germline CDR1 SGHNT, CDR2 YYREEE (reference sequence). Trimming removed 2 bases from V and 0 bases from J, with 8 bases in between. The CDR3 totals 14 residues. CDR3 amino acids: CASSLVHMNTEAFF. DNA for the CDR3: TGTGCCAGCAGCTTAGTACATATGAACACTGAAGCTTTCTTT. The full variable domain, completed using reference TRBV5-4 and TRBJ1-1, is ETGVTQSPTHLIKTRGQQVTLRCSSQSGHNTVSWYQQALGQGPQFIFQYYREEENGRGNFPPRFSGLQFPNYSSELNVNALELDDSALYLCASSLVHMNTEAFFGQGTRLTVV.

This clone is a singleton in its sample. V is TRBV5-4 and J is TRBJ2-1; 16 bases fit TRBD2. Germline V gives CDR1 SGHNT, CDR2 YYREEE (reference sequence). The junction had 10 bases not matched to a gene; V was cut back by 4 bases and J by 9 bases. The CDR3 length is 17 residues. Here the CDR3 DNA reads TGTGCCAGCAGCGGCGGGACTAGCGGGAGGGGGATAGGTGAGCAGTTCTTC. Its protein is CASSGGTSGRGIGEQFF.

V and J are TRBV5-1 and TRBJ2-7; 7 bases are a match to TRBD2. V was pared by 4 bases and J by 3 bases, with 10 bases of the junction left unmatched. Germline loops: CDR1 SGHRS, CDR2 YFSETQ. CDR3 length: 15 residues. Here the CDR3 reads CASSPSGRGSYEQYF. Here the CDR3 DNA reads TGCGCCAGCAGCCCATCGGGGAGGGGAAGCTACGAGCAGTACTTC.

This clone occurred a few times. The V and J genes are TRBV10-3 and TRBJ2-7; 11 positions match TRBD1. In germline, CDR1 is ENHRY, CDR2 SYGVKD. The J segment lost 3 bases and the V segment lost 5 bases, leaving 6 bases of the junction unmatched. This CDR3 spans 15 amino acids. Here the CDR3 DNA reads TGTGCCATCAGTCCCCCTGGGACAGGGGGCTACGAGCAGTACTTC. Translated: CAISPPGTGGYEQYF.